Listed below are T cell receptor beta chains from one sample, sequenced in a study of shared clonotypes between healthy human individuals. Generated by immunoSEQ multiplex PCR, the TCRdb table keeps only in-frame clones and is missing some. The profile shows nearly 600,000 clones, about 95% of them singletons. Source material: naive CD8+ T cells sorted from blood. These receptors came from a woman aged 25 to 45 in good health. Each CDR3 is given with its conserved first and last residue. D genes are given only for firm matches. Expanded clones are given a class, and other clones once, few, many or no size at all.

j_call v_call clone_size d_call cdr3_aa cdr3_nt
TRBJ2-5 TRBV11-3 . . CASSAQGPGETQYF TGTGCCAGTTCTGCTCAGGGTCCGGGAGAGACCCAGTACTTC
TRBJ1-5 TRBV28 . . CASSPRGVRNQPQHF TGTGCCAGCAGTCCGCGGGGGGTCAGAAATCAGCCCCAGCATTTT
TRBJ2-5 TRBV2 . TRBD2 CASSEAGLYQETQYF TGTGCCAGCAGTGAAGCGGGACTATACCAAGAGACCCAGTACTTC
TRBJ2-7 TRBV25-1 . TRBD2 CASSDEAGAYEQYF TGTGCCAGCAGTGACGAAGCGGGAGCCTACGAGCAGTACTTC
TRBJ1-1 TRBV28 . TRBD1 CASSPGGNTEAFF TGTGCCAGCAGCCCAGGGGGGAACACTGAAGCTTTCTTT
TRBJ1-1 TRBV7-9 . . CASSLAIGVLLTEAFF TGTGCCAGCAGCTTAGCAATCGGGGTTTTACTTACTGAAGCTTTCTTT
TRBJ2-1 TRBV6-1 . . CASMGLSDNEQFF TGTGCCAGCATGGGGCTATCGGACAATGAGCAGTTCTTC
TRBJ2-2 TRBV19 . . CASSTLALAGELFF TGTGCCAGTAGTACCCTAGCGTTAGCCGGGGAGCTGTTTTTT
TRBJ1-4 TRBV11-2 . . CASSFPRGAANEKLFF TGTGCCAGCAGCTTCCCCCGGGGCGCGGCTAATGAAAAACTGTTTTTT
TRBJ2-1 TRBV14 . . CASTLRGGPSNEQFF TGTGCCAGCACTCTCAGAGGCGGCCCCTCCAATGAGCAGTTCTTC
TRBJ2-1 TRBV11-3 once . CASSLDTHEQFF TGTGCCAGCAGCTTAGATACCCATGAGCAGTTCTTC
TRBJ1-1 TRBV5-6 . TRBD1 CASSPGQPLNTEAFF TGTGCCAGCAGCCCGGGACAGCCACTAAACACTGAAGCTTTCTTT
TRBJ2-3 TRBV9 . . CASSVGVLADPDTQYF TGTGCCAGCAGCGTAGGGGTCCTCGCGGACCCAGATACGCAGTATTTT
TRBJ2-1 TRBV6-5 . TRBD2 CASSYSEGGPYNEQFF TGTGCCAGCAGTTACTCGGAGGGAGGGCCCTACAATGAGCAGTTCTTC
TRBJ1-2 TRBV9 . . CASSVGRSGRNYGYTF TGTGCCAGCAGCGTCGGGAGGTCAGGGCGTAACTATGGCTACACCTTC
TRBJ2-3 TRBV10-1 . . CASSDPERSDTQYF TGCGCCAGCAGTGACCCGGAGCGCTCAGATACGCAGTATTTT
TRBJ1-5 TRBV28 once TRBD1 CASSRDRGAYNQPQHF TGTGCCAGCAGCCGGGACAGGGGGGCTTACAATCAGCCCCAGCATTTT
TRBJ2-7 TRBV7-9 . . CASIATSGRSSYEQYF TGTGCCAGCATAGCTACATCAGGGAGGAGCTCCTACGAGCAGTACTTC
TRBJ2-4 TRBV13 . . CASASRSENIQYF TGTGCCAGCGCCAGTAGATCCGAAAACATTCAGTACTTC
TRBJ1-2 TRBV10-3 . . CAIRGNYTPQGGYTF TGTGCCATCAGGGGAAATTACACCCCCCAGGGTGGCTACACCTTC
TRBJ1-2 TRBV2 . . CASSEPPGIIGDSVSSYTF TGTGCCAGCAGTGAACCCCCGGGAATAATTGGCGATTCAGTCTCGAGCTACACCTTC
TRBJ2-7 TRBV27 . . CASSLGGAAGEQYF TGTGCCAGCAGTTTAGGCGGAGCTGCGGGCGAGCAGTACTTC
TRBJ2-5 TRBV11-2 . . CASSLDGAGEETQYF TGTGCCAGCAGCTTAGATGGTGCAGGGGAAGAGACCCAGTACTTC
TRBJ2-3 TRBV5-4 . . CASSHLGGTDTQYF TGTGCCAGCAGCCACCTGGGGGGCACAGATACGCAGTATTTT
TRBJ1-1 TRBV9 . TRBD1 CASSAGTGPEAFF TGTGCCAGCAGCGCCGGGACAGGCCCTGAAGCTTTCTTT
TRBJ2-1 TRBV6-1 once TRBD2 CASSDPGLAGVESSYNEQFF TGTGCCAGCAGTGACCCGGGACTAGCGGGAGTAGAAAGCTCCTACAATGAGCAGTTCTTC
TRBJ1-2 TRBV29-1 . . CSVPGGAGDFDAYGYTF TGCAGCGTTCCAGGTGGGGCAGGGGATTTTGACGCCTATGGCTACACCTTC
TRBJ2-7 TRBV15 . TRBD2 CATSLLVAGLDEQYF TGTGCCACCAGCCTTCTCGTAGCGGGACTAGACGAGCAGTACTTC
TRBJ2-2 TRBV4-1 . . CASRLGFLFGELFF TGCGCCAGCAGACTGGGTTTTTTGTTCGGGGAGCTGTTTTTT
TRBJ2-7 TRBV28 once . CASSLWGASYEQYF TGTGCCAGCAGTTTATGGGGGGCGTCCTACGAGCAGTACTTC
TRBJ1-1 TRBV27 . . CASSLGGDEAFF TGTGCCAGCAGTTTAGGGGGGGATGAAGCTTTCTTT
TRBJ1-1 TRBV6-5 once TRBD1 CASSLTGVTTEAFF TGTGCCAGCAGTCTGACAGGGGTAACGACTGAAGCTTTCTTT
TRBJ2-2 TRBV25-1 . TRBD1 CASGTGVTGELFF TGTGCCAGCGGGACAGGGGTCACCGGGGAGCTGTTTTTT
TRBJ1-2 TRBV28 . . CASSFARDGYTF TGTGCCAGCAGTTTTGCGAGGGACGGCTACACCTTC
TRBJ2-4 TRBV29-1 few . CSVEGGSKNIQYF TGCAGCGTTGAAGGAGGGAGCAAAAACATTCAGTACTTC
TRBJ1-2 TRBV15 . . CATSRDRNDGYTF TGTGCCACCAGCAGAGATCGGAACGATGGCTACACCTTC
TRBJ1-2 TRBV5-6 . TRBD1 CASSPGTGVYGYTF TGTGCCAGCAGTCCCGGGACAGGGGTGTATGGCTACACCTTC
TRBJ2-2 TRBV5-6 . . CASSFGGPGELFF TGTGCCAGCAGCTTTGGAGGGCCCGGGGAGCTGTTTTTT
TRBJ2-7 TRBV27 . . CASSFEGPTYEQYF TGTGCCAGCAGTTTTGAGGGGCCGACCTACGAGCAGTACTTC
TRBJ2-7 TRBV19 once . CASSRSEAYEQYF TGTGCCAGTAGTCGGAGTGAGGCCTACGAGCAGTACTTC
TRBJ2-3 TRBV29-1 . . CSVQADFTDTQYF TGCAGCGTTCAAGCGGACTTCACAGATACGCAGTATTTT
TRBJ2-1 TRBV27 . TRBD2 CASSPGTTNYNEQFF TGTGCCAGCAGTCCTGGGACTACCAACTACAATGAGCAGTTCTTC
TRBJ1-1 TRBV4-1 . . CASSQRGGLGAFF TGCGCCAGCAGCCAGCGGGGGGGATTGGGAGCTTTCTTT
TRBJ1-1 TRBV5-4 . TRBD1 CASSITGTGGARTEAFF TGTGCCAGCAGCATCACCGGGACAGGGGGCGCAAGGACTGAAGCTTTCTTT
TRBJ1-5 TRBV13 . . CASSLRTANQPQHF TGTGCCAGCAGCTTACGGACGGCCAATCAGCCCCAGCATTTT
TRBJ1-2 TRBV28 few . CASSFSWGGYGYTF TGTGCCAGCAGTTTTTCTTGGGGCGGCTATGGCTACACCTTC
TRBJ2-1 TRBV11-2 . . CASSLVFYEQFF TGTGCCAGCAGCTTGGTTTTCTATGAGCAGTTCTTC
TRBJ2-7 TRBV5-6 . . CASSLGGEQYF TGTGCCAGCAGCTTGGGGGGCGAGCAGTACTTC
TRBJ2-3 TRBV19 . . CASRRDADTQYF TGTGCCAGTCGCCGGGATGCAGATACGCAGTATTTT
TRBJ1-4 TRBV15 . . CATSRPFNEKLFF TGTGCCACCAGCAGGCCGTTTAATGAAAAACTGTTTTTT
TRBJ2-3 TRBV2 once . CANKGVAPDTQYF TGTGCCAACAAGGGGGTAGCGCCAGATACGCAGTATTTT